The T cell receptor beta chain under discussion was sequenced for a study of PD-1 blockade in classical Hodgkin lymphoma. Background on the study: A 3 mg/kg intravenous dose of nivolumab was received by patients every 2 weeks.

This CDR3 has 14 amino acids. CDR1 ENHRY and CDR2 SYGVKD come from the germline V gene. Trimming took off 4 bases at V and 5 bases at J, with 14 bases between the two ends. Study findings and constraints: According to reports, newly diagnosed patients had lower baseline TCR diversity than healthy donors, and relapsed/refractory patients had lower baseline TCR diversity still. Diversity in CD4+ TCRs, unlike that measured in CD8+ TCRs, had risen significantly by C4D1.

This table comes from immunoSEQ multiplex PCR, and its TCRdb copy is limited to in-frame clones, with some not included. Of some 25,000 clones listed, about 86% are singletons. Of note for this clone: Its target is not known.

Each patient experienced a relapse that followed autologous stem cell transplantation, and brentuximab vedotin exposure varied. From thawed PBMCs, magnetic negative selection was used to isolate the CD8+ T cells. The best responses consisted of complete response, partial response or progressive disease. This clonotype was sampled from a human donor with classical Hodgkin lymphoma. The chain has TRBV10-3 and TRBJ1-1; a weak D match, TRBD1 (5 bases). The sequences come from CD8+ T cells from blood, collected at baseline. CDR3 sequence (DNA): TGTGCCATCAGTGGGTCGGACTGGGGGACTGAAGCTTTCTTT. As protein: CAISGSDWGTEAFF.